The 25 T cell receptor beta chains reported below all come from one sample, sequenced in a study of response to subunit inactivated influenza vaccine. Via MiXCR, TCRdb re-called the RT-PCR reads, giving one row per CDR3 protein. This table has 400,000 to 650,000 distinct CDR3 sequences, approximately 7.7% appearing once. Sequenced material: PBMCs from blood, taken less than 25 months after vaccination. The receptors come from a man aged 50-75 years who received an inactivated influenza vaccine.

This clonotype has a handful of counts. V usage is TRBV5-1 and J usage is TRBJ2-2; D is uncertain. Per germline, CDR1 SGHRS and CDR2 YFSETQ. This CDR3 is built from 13 residues. The V gene lost 7 bases and the J gene lost 5 bases, with 12 bases spanning the gap. This chain's CDR3 is CASPTRRTGELFF. The CDR3 coding sequence is TGCGCCAGCCCGACCCGGCGTACCGGGGAGCTGTTTTTT.

This clonotype was seen more than once but under ten times. The rearrangement joins TRBV5-5 to TRBJ2-5; 8 bases agree with TRBD2. V lost 1 base to trimming and J lost 5 bases; unmatched junction nucleotides: 13. Germline CDR1 reads SGHKS; CDR2 reads YYEKEE (reference sequence). The CDR3 runs to 17 residues. This CDR3 reads CASSLTVAAGGRETQYF. The CDR3, as DNA: TGTGCCAGCAGCTTGACCGTGGCTGCGGGAGGCCGCGAGACCCAGTACTTC.

This clonotype was seen at least ten times. The V and J genes are TRBV4-3 and TRBJ2-3; TRBD1 aligns across 9 bases. Unmatched junction bases numbered 6, after V lost 4 bases and J lost 1 base. Germline loops: CDR1 LGHNA, CDR2 YSLEER. The CDR3 runs to 16 residues. CDR3 region: CASSRVGQGGTDTQYF. The DNA of the CDR3 is TGCGCCAGCAGCCGAGTGGGACAGGGTGGCACAGATACGCAGTATTTT.

This clonotype was detected a few times. The CDR3 nucleotides are TGTGCCAGCAGTGGTGGACGAGAGACCCAGTACTTC. Translated, it gives CASSGGRETQYF. This chain links TRBV2 with TRBJ2-5, with D hard to call. The length of the CDR3 is 12 residues. The V and J ends lost 4 bases and 4 bases respectively, with 7 bases between them. CDR1 is SNHLY, CDR2 FYNNEI, per germline.

Details on this clonotype: The junction departs from germline at one end; a sequencing error may be responsible. The gene calls are TRBV20-1 and TRBJ2-7, with 9 bases identical to TRBD2. Germline V gives CDR1 DFQATT, CDR2 SNEGSKA (reference sequence). CDR3 size: 16 residues. The CDR3 sequence: CCARDFLAGFQDEQYF. The CDR3 DNA is TGCTGTGCTAGAGATTTCCTAGCGGGGTTTCAGGACGAGCAGTACTTC.

This clonotype was picked up a small number of times. This chain joins TRBV4-1 and TRBJ2-1, with D possibly matching TRBD2 (6 bases). CDR3 length equals 15 residues. CDR1 MGHRA and CDR2 YSYEKL come from the germline V gene. V lost 4 bases to trimming and J lost 3 bases, with 13 bases between them. CDR3 nucleotides: TGCGCCAGCAGCCTACAGTGGGGGGACTACAATGAGCAGTTCTTC. Translation: CASSLQWGDYNEQFF.

V and J are TRBV9 and TRBJ2-7; D tentatively reads TRBD1 or TRBD2 (6 bases each). Germline CDR1 SGDLS, CDR2 YYNGEE. V was shortened by 4 bases and J by 5 bases, with 25 bases between the two germline ends. CDR3 length equals 17 residues. The CDR3 coding sequence is TGTGCCAGCAGCCCCCACTACGGGGGCCGTAAAGGAGACGAGCAGTACTTC. As protein: CASSPHYGGRKGDEQYF.

This clonotype was picked up many times. The chain has TRBV5-1 and TRBJ1-4, with D uncertain. CDR1 is SGHRS and CDR2 is YFSETQ in the germline V gene. The CDR3 has 16 amino acids. V was clipped by 4 bases and J by 0 bases, with 13 bases between them. The CDR3 reads CASSSGPRTTNEKLFF. Here the CDR3 DNA reads TGCGCCAGCAGCAGCGGGCCCCGGACAACTAATGAAAAACTGTTTTTT.

This clonotype was observed a few times. The chain combines TRBV4-3 with TRBJ1-5; TRBD1 matches at 10 bases. Per the germline V gene, CDR1 is LGHNA and CDR2 is YSLEER. The CDR3 is 19 amino acids. After removal of 4 bases from V and 6 bases from J, the junction contained 18 bases not matched to a gene. The CDR3 region has the DNA TGCGCCAGCAGCCCTCCTTCCGGGACAGGGGCTTATGGCGGTCAGCCCCAGCATTTT. Translation gives CASSPPSGTGAYGGQPQHF.

This chain connects TRBV3-1 to TRBJ2-7, with 11 nucleotides matching TRBD2. The CDR3 has 15 residues. V shed 1 base and J 4 bases; nucleotides not matched to a gene: 3. Germline CDR1 LGHDT, CDR2 YNNKEL (reference sequence). The CDR3 loop reads CASSQVSGRAYEQYF. CDR3 in DNA: TGTGCCAGCAGCCAAGTTAGCGGGAGGGCTTACGAGCAGTACTTC.

This clonotype was counted only a few times. The chain couples TRBV19 to TRBJ1-3; D might be TRBD1 (5 bases). Per germline, CDR1 LNHDA and CDR2 SQIVND (reference sequence). Deletions cut 5 bases from V and 9 bases from J, with 11 bases between. There are 12 residues in the CDR3. CDR3 in amino acids: CASSPGRGTIYF. The CDR3 DNA reads TGTGCCAGTAGTCCGGGACGAGGCACCATATATTTT.

This clonotype was seen many times. The V call is TRBV10-3, the J call TRBJ1-1; 8 bases agree with TRBD1. There are 14 residues in the CDR3. The V gene end was trimmed by 7 bases and the J gene end by 1 base; junction bases not matched to a gene: 5. Germline V gene data show CDR1 as ENHRY and CDR2 as SYGVKD. The CDR3 here is CAITSGTGNTEAFF. CDR3 nucleotide sequence: TGTGCCATCACCTCCGGGACAGGGAACACTGAAGCTTTCTTT.

This clonotype has more than one count but fewer than ten. The chain joins TRBV7-2 to TRBJ2-5, with 8 positions matching TRBD2. There are 15 residues in the CDR3. From germline, CDR1 is SGHTA and CDR2 FQGNSA. Trimming removed 3 bases from V and 4 bases from J; junction bases left unmatched: 7. The CDR3 loop reads CASSFPGTRRETQYF. CDR3 nucleotides: TGTGCCAGCAGCTTCCCGGGGACTAGGAGAGAGACCCAGTACTTC.

This clonotype has just a few counts. J is TRBJ2-7 and V is TRBV5-1, with D perhaps TRBD2 (5 bases). V was cut by 1 base and J by 0 bases, with 14 bases left in between. The CDR3 is 16 residues long. CDR1 and CDR2 from the germline V gene are SGHRS and YFSETQ. As DNA, the CDR3 is TGCGCCAGCAGCTTGAATGTCGGGGTAAGCTCCTACGAGCAGTACTTC. Amino acid sequence: CASSLNVGVSSYEQYF.

This clonotype was detected only a few times. J is TRBJ2-7 and V is TRBV7-2, with 9 bases that match TRBD1. The CDR3 extends over 15 amino acids. The germline CDR1 and CDR2 sequences are SGHTA and FQGNSA. The V segment lost 7 bases and the J segment 5 bases; nucleotides outside the gene matches: 12. The CDR3 nucleotides are TGTGCCAGCATCCAATACGTGGGACAGGGTAACGAGCAGTACTTC. Protein: CASIQYVGQGNEQYF.

This rearrangement joins TRBV7-6 to TRBJ2-4; a weak D match, TRBD1 (6 bases). The CDR3 consists of 13 residues. Trimming left V 1 base short and J 6 bases short, with 7 bases between. Germline CDR1 reads SGHVS; CDR2 reads FNYEAQ. CDR3 protein: CASSLDRVNIQYF. DNA for the CDR3: TGTGCCAGCAGCTTAGACAGGGTAAACATTCAGTACTTC. The complete variable domain, with remaining parts taken from reference TRBV7-6 and TRBJ2-4, reads GAGVSQSPRYKVTKRGQDVALRCDPISGHVSLYWYRQALGQGPEFLTYFNYEAQQDKSGLPNDRFSAERPEGSISTLTIQRTEQRDSAMYRCASSLDRVNIQYFGAGTRLSVL.

This clonotype was found many times. The chain is built from TRBV12-3 or TRBV12-4 and TRBJ2-5, with D hard to call. The CDR3 has 13 amino acids. The V end was cut by 5 bases, the J end by 0 bases, with 7 bases between. CDR3 residues: CASSTTNQETQYF. Here the CDR3 DNA reads TGTGCCAGCAGTACAACCAACCAAGAGACCCAGTACTTC.

This clonotype was counted a few times. The CDR3: CASSSFLAGVNEQYF. Here the CDR3 DNA reads TGTGCCAGCAGCTCCTTCCTAGCGGGAGTTAACGAGCAGTACTTC. The V call is TRBV5-5, the J call TRBJ2-7; 10 bases are a match to TRBD2. Trimming cost V 3 bases and J 5 bases; bases outside gene matches: 8. The CDR3 is 15 residues long. CDR1 is SGHKS and CDR2 is YYEKEE in the germline V gene (reference sequence).

This clonotype has a handful of counts. The CDR3 here is CASSTRTGADTQYF. CDR3 sequence (DNA): TGCGCCAGCAGCACAAGGACAGGGGCGGATACGCAGTATTTT. This sequence joins TRBV5-1 and TRBJ2-3; 9 bases are shared with TRBD1. V dropped 4 bases and J dropped 6; count of bases not matched to a gene: 6. Germline lookup yields CDR1 SGHRS and CDR2 YFSETQ. This CDR3 spans 14 amino acids.

The table lists this clonotype with a few counts. The chain combines TRBV28 with TRBJ1-1; D gene ambiguous. The ends were cut back, 2 bases at V and 11 bases at J, with 15 bases in the middle. CDR1 is MDHEN and CDR2 is SYDVKM in the germline V gene. There are 13 residues in the CDR3. The CDR3 region has the DNA TGTGCCAGCAGTTTAAACAGAGTGAAGTGGGCTTTCTTT. As protein: CASSLNRVKWAFF.

This clonotype was seen a handful of times. This chain links TRBV6-5 with TRBJ2-7; 10 positions match TRBD2. This CDR3 region has 16 residues. CDR1 and CDR2 from the germline V gene are MNHEY and SVGAGI. V dropped 0 bases and J dropped 4; count of bases not matched to a gene: 6. CDR3 loop: CASSYSRSSGRYEQYF. DNA of the CDR3: TGTGCCAGCAGTTACTCGAGATCTAGCGGGAGATACGAGCAGTACTTC.

Only a few counts were recorded for this clonotype. The J gene is TRBJ1-2, the V gene TRBV7-8; unclear D gene. Trimming removed 5 bases from V and 4 bases from J, with 8 bases in between. The CDR3 extends over 12 amino acids. Per the germline V gene, CDR1 is SGHVS and CDR2 is FQNEAQ. DNA for the CDR3: TGTGCCAGCAGCGCCCAACCCTATGGCTACACCTTC. The encoded protein is CASSAQPYGYTF.

The J gene is TRBJ2-1, the V gene TRBV7-8; 11 nucleotides line up with TRBD1. With 5 bases clipped from V and 4 bases from J, the junction kept 10 bases outside the gene matches. This CDR3 has 17 amino acids. Germline assignment: CDR1 SGHVS and CDR2 FQNEAQ. The CDR3 sequence is CASSRTPGTGGYNEQFF. The CDR3 nucleotides are TGTGCCAGCAGCCGAACCCCCGGGACAGGGGGTTACAATGAGCAGTTCTTC.

In this sample, this clonotype turned up a few times. This chain links TRBV11-2 with TRBJ2-2; possibly TRBD2 for D (5 bases). Trimming removed 0 bases at V and 7 bases at J, with 9 bases between. CDR1 and CDR2 from the germline V gene are SGHAT and FQNNGV. The CDR3 runs 14 residues. The CDR3 reads CASSLDNGVGELFF. CDR3 DNA: TGTGCCAGCAGCTTAGATAACGGGGTCGGGGAGCTGTTTTTT. Full variable domain (missing parts from reference TRBV11-2 and TRBJ2-2): EAGVAQSPRYKIIEKRQSVAFWCNPISGHATLYWYQQILGQGPKLLIQFQNNGVVDDSQLPKDRFSAERLKGVDSTLKIQPAKLEDSAVYLCASSLDNGVGELFFGEGSRLTVL.

This clonotype appeared a few times. This chain uses TRBV4-2 with TRBJ2-2; D gene ambiguous. Per the germline V gene, CDR1 is LGHNA and CDR2 is YNFKEQ. This CDR3 has 13 amino acids. The ends were cut back, 2 bases at V and 3 bases at J, with 4 bases in the middle. CDR3 DNA sequence: TGTGCCAGCAGCCAACACGACACCGGGGAGCTGTTTTTT. Its translation: CASSQHDTGELFF.